The 19 T cell receptor beta chains below come from one sample, sequenced in a study of T cell responses to AZD1222 COVID-19 vaccine. Assay: immunoSEQ multiplex PCR; the TCRdb copy retains only in-frame clones and omits some. The data contain some 110,000 clones, roughly 92% of them singletons. The sequencing here drew on peripheral blood, taken on day 0 of AZD1222 vaccination. These receptors were taken from an adult in good health.

The rearrangement joins TRBV6-1 to TRBJ1-5; D is unresolved. Germline lookup yields CDR1 MNHNS and CDR2 SASEGT. This CDR3 comprises 14 residues. Between the trimmed V and J ends, which lost 8 bases and 6 bases, there was a span of 17 bases. In DNA, the CDR3 is TGTGCCAGCCGCCTCCCCGTAGGGAGTCAGCCCCAGCATTTT. Protein sequence: CASRLPVGSQPQHF.

Only a few counts were recorded for this clone. The chain has TRBV29-1 and TRBJ1-1; possibly TRBD1 for D (5 bases). V lost 6 bases and J lost 4, with 18 bases in between. This CDR3 region has 14 residues. Germline lookup yields CDR1 SQVTM and CDR2 ANQGSEA. The CDR3 coding sequence is TGCAGCGTCCTCCTAGGGGACGGAGGCACTGAAGCTTTCTTT. Protein sequence: CSVLLGDGGTEAFF.

The chain recombines TRBV4-2 with TRBJ1-1; no firm D call. The V end was cut by 4 bases, the J end by 3 bases, with 15 bases between. The germline gives CDR1 LGHNA, CDR2 YNFKEQ. The CDR3 is made up of 15 amino acids. The CDR3 DNA sequence: TGTGCCAGCAGCCTGTCCATGAGGGAAGACACTGAAGCTTTCTTT. Its protein product is CASSLSMREDTEAFF.

The genes are TRBV6-1 and TRBJ2-1; no clear D gene. V was shortened by 3 bases and J by 3 bases, with 12 bases between the two germline ends. The CDR3 extends over 15 amino acids. Germline assignment: CDR1 MNHNS and CDR2 SASEGT. This CDR3 is CASSETVGYYNEQFF. CDR3 sequence (DNA): TGTGCCAGCAGTGAGACGGTGGGGTACTACAATGAGCAGTTCTTC.

This rearrangement joins TRBV6-2 or TRBV6-3 to TRBJ1-1; the D is unclear. The germline V and J ends were trimmed by 4 bases and 1 base, with 7 bases remaining between them. Germline V CDR1 and CDR2: MNHEY, SVGEGT. This CDR3 has 13 amino acids. The CDR3 DNA follows: TGTGCCAGCAGTTTGTCCAGGAACACTGAAGCTTTCTTT. This translates into CASSLSRNTEAFF.

This clone appeared once. The chain uses TRBV3-1 (or the pseudogene TRBV3-2) and TRBJ1-6; D is undetermined. Germline CDR1 reads LGHDT; CDR2 reads YNNKEL (reference sequence). The CDR3 runs 16 residues. The V and J ends lost 1 base and 4 bases respectively, with 11 bases between them. The CDR3, as DNA: TGTGCCAGCAGCCAAGGGTTTGGAGGGTATAATTCACCCCTCCACTTT. This sequence encodes CASSQGFGGYNSPLHF.

The chain is built from TRBV18 and TRBJ2-7, with D possibly being TRBD1 (5 bases). V lost 3 bases and J 2 bases, leaving 8 bases between the germline ends. This CDR3 is 13 amino acids long. Germline V lookup: CDR1 KGHSH, CDR2 LQKENI. CDR3 residues: CASSPETAYEQYF. The DNA of the CDR3 is TGTGCCAGCTCACCGGAGACAGCCTACGAGCAGTACTTC. Full variable domain (missing parts from reference TRBV18 and TRBJ2-7): NAGVMQNPRHLVRRRGQEARLRCSPMKGHSHVYWYRQLPEEGLKFMVYLQKENIIDESGMPKERFSAEFPKEGPSILRIQQVVRGDSAAYFCASSPETAYEQYFGPGTRLTVT.

The chain has TRBV12-5 and TRBJ2-2; 8 positions match TRBD2. This CDR3 comprises 17 residues. The V gene end was trimmed by 6 bases and the J gene end by 3 bases; junction bases not matched to a gene: 12. Germline values: CDR1 LGHNT, CDR2 FRNRAP. The CDR3 here is CASGLGGGVTDTGELFF. The CDR3 nucleotides read TGTGCTAGTGGCCTCGGGGGGGGAGTTACAGACACCGGGGAGCTGTTTTTT.

V gene TRBV6-5 combines with J gene TRBJ1-1, with unresolved D. V dropped 5 bases and J dropped 7 bases, with 14 bases sitting between them. Germline values: CDR1 MNHEY, CDR2 SVGAGI. This CDR3 comprises 13 residues. Written as DNA, the CDR3 is TGTGCCAGCAGTCCCTGGGGAGGAGGTGAAGCTTTCTTT. Translated: CASSPWGGGEAFF.

V is TRBV18 and J is TRBJ1-1; 7 bases are shared with TRBD1. V lost 3 bases and J lost 2; bases outside the gene matches: 6. The CDR3 is made up of 15 amino acids. Germline assignment: CDR1 KGHSH and CDR2 LQKENI. This CDR3 is CASSPVGQANTEAFF. The DNA of the CDR3 is TGTGCCAGCTCACCGGTAGGACAGGCTAACACTGAAGCTTTCTTT.

The chain is built from TRBV29-1 and TRBJ2-3, with D perhaps TRBD2 (7 bases). This CDR3 has 17 residues. Trimming removed 7 bases from V and 0 bases from J, with 23 bases in between. The germline CDR1 and CDR2 sequences are SQVTM and ANQGSEA. DNA for the CDR3: TGCAGCGCCCTCGGACGGGGGGCGAGAACTAGCACAGATACGCAGTATTTT. Translating gives CSALGRGARTSTDTQYF.

The rearrangement links TRBV29-1 to TRBJ2-3, with TRBD1 matching over 12 bases. Per germline, CDR1 SQVTM and CDR2 ANQGSEA. The CDR3 runs 15 residues. Trimming cost V 7 bases and J 5 bases; bases outside gene matches: 10. CDR3: CSAYRDRGRLDTQYF. In nucleotides, the CDR3 is TGCAGCGCCTACCGGGACAGGGGGCGTTTAGATACGCAGTATTTT.

This sequence joins TRBV6-1 and TRBJ1-3; the D gene is possibly TRBD1 (6 bases). The germline gives CDR1 MNHNS, CDR2 SASEGT. The CDR3 is 17 amino acids. Deletions cut 4 bases from V and 2 bases from J, with 18 bases between. The CDR3 spells CASSAEINRVAGNTIYF. In DNA, the CDR3 is TGTGCCAGCAGTGCCGAAATTAACAGGGTGGCTGGAAACACCATATATTTT.

V is TRBV18 and J is TRBJ1-3, with a possible D match to TRBD1 (5 bases). Per the germline V gene, CDR1 is KGHSH and CDR2 is LQKENI. V dropped 6 bases and J dropped 0 bases, with 12 bases sitting between them. The CDR3 spans 15 residues. CDR3: CASSRDSLSGNTIYF. The DNA for the CDR3 is TGTGCCAGCTCGCGGGACTCCCTCTCTGGAAACACCATATATTTT.

CDR3 DNA sequence: TGTGCCAGCAGCTTTGGACAGGATCAGCCCCAGCATTTT. The encoded protein is CASSFGQDQPQHF. The rearrangement joins TRBV5-4 to TRBJ1-5; 7 positions match TRBD1. This CDR3 contains 13 residues. J gave up 5 bases and V 2 bases, and 1 base lay outside the gene matches. Germline CDR1 SGHNT, CDR2 YYREEE (reference sequence).

The rearrangement joins TRBV5-1 to TRBJ2-7; 11 bases are shared with TRBD1. Per germline, CDR1 SGHRS and CDR2 YFSETQ. V was pared by 3 bases and J by 4 bases, with 3 bases of the junction left unmatched. This CDR3 is 14 amino acids long. CDR3 protein: CASSWTGGGYEQYF. The CDR3 nucleotides are TGCGCCAGCAGCTGGACAGGGGGCGGGTACGAGCAGTACTTC.

V and J are TRBV3-1 (or the pseudogene TRBV3-2) and TRBJ2-1, with D uncertain. The CDR3 runs to 12 residues. Trimming shortened V by 0 bases and J by 6 bases, and 3 bases separated the two germline ends. CDR1 LGHDT and CDR2 YNNKEL come from the germline V gene (reference sequence). CDR3 DNA sequence: TGTGCCAGCAGCCAAGAGGGCAATGAGCAGTTCTTC. Translation gives CASSQEGNEQFF.

V gene TRBV6-5 combines with J gene TRBJ1-1; 10 bases are shared with TRBD1. The trim removed 3 bases at V and 2 bases at J, leaving 3 bases unmatched. The CDR3 extends over 15 amino acids. Germline lookup yields CDR1 MNHEY and CDR2 SVGAGI. The DNA of the CDR3 is TGTGCCAGCAGTTATGGGACAGGGGTCAACACTGAAGCTTTCTTT. Amino acids: CASSYGTGVNTEAFF.

This clone was counted only a few times. The V gene is TRBV27, the J gene TRBJ2-5; 11 bases map to TRBD1. Per germline, CDR1 MNHEY and CDR2 SMNVEV (reference sequence). The CDR3 length is 16 residues. V lost 9 bases to trimming and J lost 5 bases; unmatched junction nucleotides: 14. The CDR3 coding sequence is TGTGCCAGGGCCGAACCCGGGACAGGGGGGGAGGAGACCCAGTACTTC. Amino acids: CARAEPGTGGEETQYF.